This section outlines one T cell receptor beta chain sequence together with its context. Its recognized antigen is unknown. Base qualities are not recorded, but no much larger clone differs from it by a single base. CDR1 and CDR2 are read off the germline V gene as LGHNA and YSLEER. Trimming leaves V shorter by 1 base and J shorter by 5 bases, with the junction holding 12 bases beyond the gene matches. The CDR3, cysteine through phenylalanine, is 17 amino acids long. The kept DNA is CDR3 alone, 51 bases in frame from the first base. The library relied on PCR. TCRdb records Illumina HiSeq 2500 as the sequencer. TCR library preparation used molecular barcoding, with unique molecular identifiers applied to normalize quantification of the TCRbeta repertoire. The public reads were reanalyzed by TCRdb: fastp trimming at Q25, MiXCR alignment, in-frame beta chains only. Here each entry gathers all rows of one CDR3 protein and keeps the most common genes and DNA. Recorded for this sample are around 500,000 distinct CDR3 sequences; 23% of them occurred a single time. In total, the top ten clones hold 13% to 15% of the sample.

These data belong to a study of T-cell reconstitution after alpha-beta-depleted transplantation in children (dated by TCRdb to 2016 to 2017). Regarding the study in general: Using TCR repertoire profiling, the study quantitatively followed how T-cell immune reconstitution unfolded in children after TCRalphabeta/CD19-depleted allogeneic hematopoietic cell transplantation. Study-wide conclusions, independent of this receptor: Over the following months the frequencies of hyperexpanded clones went down, and after one year T-cell counts and TCRbeta diversity were mostly credited to newly produced T cells. In some patients, the high TCRbeta diversity seen at day 60 was put down to recipient T cells and intrathymic progenitors that had survived conditioning. Apparently early alphabetaT-cell count recovery about two months after transplant reportedly relied on only several hundred rapidly expanded clones derived from non-depleted graft cells.

In the paper's terms, the treatment or condition label means: allogeneic hematopoietic cell transplantation with graft depleted of TCRalphabeta T cells and CD19 B cells. Transplant recipients were children who received TCRalphabeta/CD19-depleted allogeneic hematopoietic cell grafts. The sequences come from PBMCs, mostly from graft donor cells, collected 360 days after TCRalphabeta/CD19-depleted stem cell transplant. The source of this sequence is a boy under three years old who had a stem cell transplant for acute myeloid leukemia, so the T cells may come from the graft donor. Recombination linked TRBV4-3 to TRBJ2-3; TRBD1 aligns with 7 central bases. The CDR3 in this case is CASSQGGGSQKGDTQYF. The nucleotide sequence reads as follows: TGCGCCAGCAGCCAAGGAGGGGGCAGCCAGAAGGGAGATACGCAGTATTTT.